This T cell receptor (beta chain) emerged from a study of T cell changes during pregnancy in multiple sclerosis. Repertoires were generated with immunoSEQ multiplex PCR, while TCRdb's copy carries only in-frame clones and drops some. The sample lists 20,000 to 25,000 clones, approximately 86% occurring once. The TCR sequence derives from a female donor in good health, enrolled as a control in a pregnancy study. The source material was CD4+ T cells from peripheral blood mononuclear cells, sampled in the first trimester of pregnancy.

In DNA, the CDR3 is TGTGCCAGCAGCCCGCTCACATCGTCCCAGTACTTC. Amino acids: CASSPLTSSQYF. The chain combines TRBV7-2 with TRBJ2-5; no clear D. Trimming removed 5 bases from V and 9 bases from J, with 13 bases in between. The CDR3 has 12 residues. Germline assignment: CDR1 SGHTA and CDR2 FQGNSA.